This is a list of T cell receptor beta chains from one sample in a study of CD8 T cells in ankylosing spondylitis. Via MiXCR, TCRdb re-called the 5' RACE reads, giving one row per CDR3 protein. The table shows about 540,000 distinct CDR3 sequences, with roughly 13% occurring only once. The sample comprised blood, either unsorted or a sorted T cell fraction (not recorded which). The receptors were gathered from a male donor with ankylosing spondylitis. The CDR3 runs from the conserved cysteine through the conserved F or W. A D gene is named only where the DNA matches it firmly. Clone size is shown for a subset of rows, as once, few, many or a class of expanded clone.

D | J | V | size | CDR3 | DNA
NA | TRBJ1-2 | TRBV10-3 | NA | CAITVGRDYGYTF | TGTGCCATCACTGTGGGTCGTGACTATGGCTACACCTTC
TRBD1 | TRBJ2-5 | TRBV5-1 | many | CASSSTGGEETQYF | TGCGCCAGCAGCTCGACAGGGGGCGAGGAGACCCAGTACTTC
NA | TRBJ1-1 | TRBV29-1 | few | CSVPRRGTEAFF | TGCAGCGTCCCCCGCCGGGGGACTGAAGCTTTCTTT
NA | TRBJ2-2 | TRBV29-1 | many | CSSYAGYGGELFF | TGCAGCTCATACGCAGGGTACGGCGGGGAGCTGTTTTTT
NA | TRBJ2-1 | TRBV5-1 | NA | CASSSSPGDREQFF | TGCGCCAGCAGCTCCTCCCCGGGGGATCGTGAGCAGTTCTTC
TRBD2 | TRBJ2-5 | TRBV15 | many | CATSLGGSGETQYF | TGTGCCACCAGTCTCGGCGGGAGTGGAGAGACCCAGTACTTC
NA | TRBJ2-1 | TRBV7-2 | few | CASSFWQAEQFF | TGTGCCAGCAGCTTTTGGCAGGCTGAGCAGTTCTTC
NA | TRBJ1-2 | TRBV14 | NA | CASSQVPGLAYTF | TGTGCCAGCAGCCAAGTCCCAGGTTTGGCCTACACCTTC
NA | TRBJ1-5 | TRBV12-3/TRBV12-4 | many | CASSLAGFSQPQHF | TGTGCCAGCAGTTTAGCCGGGTTCAGTCAGCCCCAGCATTTT
NA | TRBJ2-5 | TRBV6-1 | NA | CASSPEHQGQTQYF | TGTGCCAGCAGTCCGGAACATCAGGGACAGACCCAGTACTTC
TRBD1 | TRBJ2-7 | TRBV6-4 | many | CASSDGTGGQYEQYF | TGTGCCAGCAGTGATGGGACAGGGGGACAGTACGAGCAGTACTTC
NA | TRBJ2-1 | TRBV20-1 | NA | CSALHGGSYNEQFF | TGCAGTGCTCTCCACGGGGGCTCCTACAATGAGCAGTTCTTC
NA | TRBJ2-3 | TRBV19 | NA | CASSPEGRSTDTQYF | TGTGCCAGTAGTCCCGAGGGCAGGAGCACAGATACGCAGTATTTT
TRBD2 | TRBJ2-7 | TRBV18 | few | CASSRGNSGTTWGEQYF | TGTGCCAGCTCACGGGGCAATAGCGGGACCACATGGGGGGAGCAGTACTTC
NA | TRBJ1-4 | TRBV30 | NA | CAWSVTDNEKLFF | TGTGCCTGGTCTGTGACAGACAATGAAAAACTGTTTTTT
TRBD2 | TRBJ2-7 | TRBV30 | few | CAWRGLAGGSYEQYF | TGTGCCTGGAGAGGTCTAGCGGGAGGATCCTACGAGCAGTACTTC
NA | TRBJ2-3 | TRBV27 | NA | CASSPIYRDTDTQYF | TGTGCCAGCTCGCCGATTTACAGAGACACAGATACGCAGTATTTT
NA | TRBJ1-1 | TRBV4-2 | NA | CASSQDQALGVTEAFF | TGTGCCAGCAGCCAAGATCAAGCGCTGGGTGTGACTGAAGCTTTCTTT
TRBD2 | TRBJ2-1 | TRBV4-1 | NA | CASSPSGSSTYNEQFF | TGCGCCAGCAGCCCTAGCGGGAGCAGCACCTACAATGAGCAGTTCTTC
NA | TRBJ1-1 | TRBV5-1 | NA | CATRPVDSIEAFF | TGCGCCACAAGACCCGTGGACAGTATTGAAGCTTTCTTT
TRBD2 | TRBJ2-1 | TRBV10-1 | NA | CASSAPGLAGGNEQFF | TGCGCCAGCAGTGCCCCGGGACTAGCGGGAGGCAATGAGCAGTTCTTC
TRBD1 | TRBJ2-3 | TRBV25-1 | once | CASSAWDSGTDTQYF | TGTGCCAGCAGTGCCTGGGACAGTGGCACAGATACGCAGTATTTT
NA | TRBJ2-1 | TRBV5-1 | many | CASTGTSNEQFF | TGCGCCAGCACCGGGACCTCCAATGAGCAGTTCTTC
NA | TRBJ2-3 | TRBV20-1 | NA | CSARDSRRATDTQYF | TGCAGTGCTAGAGACTCGCGGAGGGCCACAGATACGCAGTATTTT
NA | TRBJ2-1 | TRBV20-1 | few | CRPRWVARTEQFF | TGCAGGCCCCGGTGGGTAGCGAGAACTGAGCAGTTCTTC
TRBD2 | TRBJ2-1 | TRBV20-1 | NA | CSARAGGPTFYNEQFF | TGCAGTGCTAGAGCGGGGGGTCCCACTTTTTACAATGAGCAGTTCTTC
NA | TRBJ2-6 | TRBV20-1 | NA | CSARKMPSGANVLTF | TGCAGTGCTAGAAAAATGCCATCTGGGGCCAACGTCCTGACTTTC
NA | TRBJ1-1 | TRBV5-1 | NA | CASEALGGLDTEAFF | TGCGCCAGCGAAGCCCTCGGGGGCTTAGACACTGAAGCTTTCTTT
TRBD1 | TRBJ1-6 | TRBV28 | NA | CASTRWDSYNSPLHF | TGTGCCAGCACGAGGTGGGACAGCTATAATTCACCCCTCCACTTT
TRBD1 | TRBJ1-5 | TRBV10-3 | NA | CAIRGQGNQPQHF | TGTGCCATCAGGGGACAGGGTAATCAGCCCCAGCATTTT
TRBD2 | TRBJ2-3 | TRBV20-1 | NA | CSAALPSGTGTDTQYF | TGCAGTGCTGCCCTCCCTAGCGGGACCGGCACAGATACGCAGTATTTT
TRBD1 | TRBJ1-2 | TRBV20-1 | many | CSARDSYGYTF | TGCAGTGCTCGGGACAGCTATGGCTACACCTTC
NA | TRBJ2-1 | TRBV4-2 | NA | CASSQEGRVNNEQFF | TGTGCCAGCAGCCAAGAAGGGCGGGTTAACAATGAGCAGTTCTTC
TRBD1 | TRBJ2-7 | TRBV5-5 | NA | CASSFNTGTAYEQYF | TGTGCCAGCAGCTTCAACACCGGGACAGCCTACGAGCAGTACTTC
TRBD1 | TRBJ2-5 | TRBV9 | few | CASSPGTRDRPRETQYF | TGTGCCAGCAGCCCCGGAACCCGGGACAGACCGAGGGAGACCCAGTACTTC
NA | TRBJ1-1 | TRBV5-1 | few | CASTSGGVQTEAFF | TGCGCCAGCACTTCGGGAGGGGTCCAAACTGAAGCTTTCTTT
NA | TRBJ1-1 | TRBV27 | NA | CASSSAPGTEAFF | TGTGCCAGCAGTTCCGCCCCCGGGACTGAAGCTTTCTTT
TRBD1 | TRBJ1-2 | TRBV5-1 | few | CASSLGNPGQGPNYGYTF | TGCGCCAGCAGCTTGGGGAATCCGGGACAGGGACCTAACTATGGCTACACCTTC
TRBD1 | TRBJ2-3 | TRBV29-1 | many | CSVEASGTATDTQYF | TGCAGCGTTGAAGCTTCCGGGACAGCCACAGATACGCAGTATTTT
NA | TRBJ2-1 | TRBV3-1 | few | CASSQVPENEQFF | TGTGCCAGCAGCCAAGTTCCGGAGAATGAGCAGTTCTTC
TRBD2 | TRBJ2-1 | TRBV12-3/TRBV12-4 | NA | CASSGGGAGDVWSYNEQFF | TGTGCCAGCAGTGGGGGAGGAGCGGGAGATGTGTGGTCCTACAATGAGCAGTTCTTC
TRBD2 | TRBJ2-5 | TRBV18 | many | CASSPRALAGGETQYF | TGTGCCAGCTCACCACGAGCGCTAGCGGGAGGAGAGACCCAGTACTTC